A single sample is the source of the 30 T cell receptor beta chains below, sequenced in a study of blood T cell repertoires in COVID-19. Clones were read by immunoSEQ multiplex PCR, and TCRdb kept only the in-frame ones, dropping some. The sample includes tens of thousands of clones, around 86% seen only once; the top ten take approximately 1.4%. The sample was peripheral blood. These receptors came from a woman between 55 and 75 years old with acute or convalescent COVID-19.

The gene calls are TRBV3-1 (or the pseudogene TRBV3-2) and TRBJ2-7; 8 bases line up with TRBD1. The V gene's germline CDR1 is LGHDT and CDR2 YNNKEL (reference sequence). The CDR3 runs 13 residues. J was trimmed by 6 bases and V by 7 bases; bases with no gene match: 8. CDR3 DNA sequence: TGTGCCAGCACACCAGGGGGCGTGGGCGAGCAGTACTTC. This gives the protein CASTPGGVGEQYF.

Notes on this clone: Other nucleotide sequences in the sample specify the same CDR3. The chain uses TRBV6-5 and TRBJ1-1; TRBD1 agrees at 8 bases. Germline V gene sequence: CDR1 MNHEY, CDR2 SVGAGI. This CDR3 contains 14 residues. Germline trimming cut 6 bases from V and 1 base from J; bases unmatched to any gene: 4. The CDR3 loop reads CASSRTGRNTEAFF. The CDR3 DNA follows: TGTGCCAGCAGCCGGACAGGGAGGAACACTGAAGCTTTCTTT.

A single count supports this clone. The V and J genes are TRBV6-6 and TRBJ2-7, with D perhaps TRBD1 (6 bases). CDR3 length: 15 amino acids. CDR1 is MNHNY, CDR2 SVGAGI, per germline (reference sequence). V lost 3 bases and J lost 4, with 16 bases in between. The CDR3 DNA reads TGTGCCAGCAGTTATGGGCAGGGACAAAATTACGAGCAGTACTTC. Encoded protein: CASSYGQGQNYEQYF.

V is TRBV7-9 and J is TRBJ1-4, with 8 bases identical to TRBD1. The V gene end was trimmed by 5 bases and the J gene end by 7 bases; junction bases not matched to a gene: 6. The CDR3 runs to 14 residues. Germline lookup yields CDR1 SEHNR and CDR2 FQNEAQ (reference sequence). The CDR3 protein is CASSRTGGTEKLFF. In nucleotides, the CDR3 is TGTGCCAGCAGCCGAACAGGGGGAACTGAAAAACTGTTTTTT.

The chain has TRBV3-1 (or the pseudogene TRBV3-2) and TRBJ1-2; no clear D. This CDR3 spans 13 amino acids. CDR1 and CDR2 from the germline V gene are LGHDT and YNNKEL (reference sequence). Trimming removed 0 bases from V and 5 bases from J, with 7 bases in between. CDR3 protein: CASSQEASYGYTF. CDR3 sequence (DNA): TGTGCCAGCAGCCAAGAGGCTAGTTATGGCTACACCTTC.

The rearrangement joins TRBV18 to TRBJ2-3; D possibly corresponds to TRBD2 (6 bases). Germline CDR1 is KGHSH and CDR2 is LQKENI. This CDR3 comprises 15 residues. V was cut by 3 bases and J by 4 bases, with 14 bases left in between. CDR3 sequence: CASSPSSATPDTQYF. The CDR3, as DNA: TGTGCCAGCTCACCTTCTAGCGCTACCCCAGATACGCAGTATTTT.

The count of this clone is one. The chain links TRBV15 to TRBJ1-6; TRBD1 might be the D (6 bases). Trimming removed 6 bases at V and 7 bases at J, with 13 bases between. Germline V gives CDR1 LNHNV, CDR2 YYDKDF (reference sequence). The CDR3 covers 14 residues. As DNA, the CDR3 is TGTGCCACCAGGACGAGGACAGCAAATTCACCCCTCCACTTT. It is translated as CATRTRTANSPLHF.

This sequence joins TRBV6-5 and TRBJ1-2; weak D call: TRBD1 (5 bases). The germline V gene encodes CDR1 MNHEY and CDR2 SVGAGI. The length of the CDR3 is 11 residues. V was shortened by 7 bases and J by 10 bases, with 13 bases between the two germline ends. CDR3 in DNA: TGTGCCAGCATGGGGGGGATATCCTACACCTTC. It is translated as CASMGGISYTF.

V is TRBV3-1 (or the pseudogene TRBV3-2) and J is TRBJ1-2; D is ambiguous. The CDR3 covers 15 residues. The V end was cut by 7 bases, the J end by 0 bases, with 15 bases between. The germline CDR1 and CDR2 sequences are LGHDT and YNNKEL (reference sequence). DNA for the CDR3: TGTGCCAGCACCCGCGAGGCCAGCGCTAACTATGGCTACACCTTC. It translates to CASTREASANYGYTF.

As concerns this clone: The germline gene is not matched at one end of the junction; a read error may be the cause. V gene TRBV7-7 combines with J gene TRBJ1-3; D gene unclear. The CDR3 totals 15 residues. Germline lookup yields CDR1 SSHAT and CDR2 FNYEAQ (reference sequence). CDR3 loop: CASSLGTATGNTIYF. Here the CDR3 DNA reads TGTGCTAGCAGCTTAGGTACAGCCACTGGAAACACCATATATTTT.

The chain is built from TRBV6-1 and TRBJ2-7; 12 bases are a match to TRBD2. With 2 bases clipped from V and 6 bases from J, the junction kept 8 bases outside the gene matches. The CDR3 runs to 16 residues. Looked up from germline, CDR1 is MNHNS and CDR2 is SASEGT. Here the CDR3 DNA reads TGTGCCAGCAGTGAACGTGAGCGACTAGCGGGGGCCGAGCAGTACTTC. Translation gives CASSERERLAGAEQYF.

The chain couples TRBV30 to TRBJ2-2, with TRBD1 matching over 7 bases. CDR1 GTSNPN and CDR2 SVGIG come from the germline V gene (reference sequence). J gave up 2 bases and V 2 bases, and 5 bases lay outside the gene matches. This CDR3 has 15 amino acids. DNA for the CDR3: TGTGCCTGGAGTCCCGACAGGGATAACACCGGGGAGCTGTTTTTT. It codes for CAWSPDRDNTGELFF. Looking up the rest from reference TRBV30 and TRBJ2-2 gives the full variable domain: SQTIHQWPATLVQPVGSPLSLECTVEGTSNPNLYWYRQAAGRGLQLLFYSVGIGQISSEVPQNLSASRPQDRQFILSSKKLLLSDSGFYLCAWSPDRDNTGELFFGEGSRLTVL.

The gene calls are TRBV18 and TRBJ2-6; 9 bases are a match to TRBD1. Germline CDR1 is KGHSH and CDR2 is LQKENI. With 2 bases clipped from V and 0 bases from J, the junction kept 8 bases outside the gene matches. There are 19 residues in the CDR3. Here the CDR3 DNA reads TGTGCCAGCTCACCAATTTTTAGACAGGGGGGCTCTGGGGCCAACGTCCTGACTTTC. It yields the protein CASSPIFRQGGSGANVLTF. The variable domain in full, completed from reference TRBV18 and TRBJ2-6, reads NAGVMQNPRHLVRRRGQEARLRCSPMKGHSHVYWYRQLPEEGLKFMVYLQKENIIDESGMPKERFSAEFPKEGPSILRIQQVVRGDSAAYFCASSPIFRQGGSGANVLTFGAGSRLTVL.

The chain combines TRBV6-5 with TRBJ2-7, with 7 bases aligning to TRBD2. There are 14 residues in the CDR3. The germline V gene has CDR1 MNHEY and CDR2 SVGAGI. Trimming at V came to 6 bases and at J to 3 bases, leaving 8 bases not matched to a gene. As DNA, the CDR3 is TGTGCCAGCAGGCCTAGGCGGGAGTACTACGAGCAGTACTTC. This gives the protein CASRPRREYYEQYF.

CDR3 amino acids: CASSEQIGQPQHF. CDR3 DNA sequence: TGTGCCAGCAGTGAGCAAATCGGTCAGCCCCAGCATTTT. The gene calls are TRBV6-1 and TRBJ1-5; D gene unclear. CDR1 and CDR2 (germline): MNHNS, SASEGT. The CDR3 spans 13 residues. V shed 3 bases and J shed 6 bases, with 9 bases lying between them.

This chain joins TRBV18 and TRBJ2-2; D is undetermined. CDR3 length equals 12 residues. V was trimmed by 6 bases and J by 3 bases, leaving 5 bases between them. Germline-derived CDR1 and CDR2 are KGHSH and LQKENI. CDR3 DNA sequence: TGTGCCAGCTCCCCCGACACCGGGGAGCTGTTTTTT. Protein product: CASSPDTGELFF.

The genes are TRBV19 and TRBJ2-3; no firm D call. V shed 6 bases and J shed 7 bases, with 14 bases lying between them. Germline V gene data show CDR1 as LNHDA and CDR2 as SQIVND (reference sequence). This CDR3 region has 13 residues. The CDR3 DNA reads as TGTGCCAGTAGGGAGCTAAGCAAAAATACGCAGTATTTT. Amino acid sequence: CASRELSKNTQYF.

CDR3 sequence reads: CASSTGRKGLAGETQYF. The CDR3 DNA sequence: TGCGCCAGCAGCACGGGACGAAAGGGACTAGCGGGAGAGACCCAGTACTTC. The V call is TRBV5-1, the J call TRBJ2-5; 12 bases map to TRBD2. With 4 bases clipped from V and 4 bases from J, the junction kept 11 bases outside the gene matches. CDR3 length equals 17 residues. The germline CDR1 and CDR2 sequences are SGHRS and YFSETQ.

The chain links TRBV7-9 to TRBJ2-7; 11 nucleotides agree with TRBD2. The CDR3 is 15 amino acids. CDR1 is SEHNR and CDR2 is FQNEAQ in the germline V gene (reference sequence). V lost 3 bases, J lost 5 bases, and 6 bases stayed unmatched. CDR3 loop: CASSFRLAGFHEQYF. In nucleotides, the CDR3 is TGTGCCAGCAGCTTCAGACTAGCGGGATTCCACGAGCAGTACTTC. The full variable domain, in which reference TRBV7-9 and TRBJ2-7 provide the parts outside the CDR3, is DTGVSQNPRHKITKRGQNVTFRCDPISEHNRLYWYRQTLGQGPEFLTYFQNEAQLEKSRLLSDRFSAERPKGSFSTLEIQRTEQGDSAMYLCASSFRLAGFHEQYFGPGTRLTVT.

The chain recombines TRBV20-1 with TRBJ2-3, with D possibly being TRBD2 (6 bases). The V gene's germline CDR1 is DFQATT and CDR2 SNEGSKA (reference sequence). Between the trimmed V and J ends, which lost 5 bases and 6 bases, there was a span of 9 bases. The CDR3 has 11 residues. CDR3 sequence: CSAAAGDTQYF. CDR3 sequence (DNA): TGCAGTGCTGCGGCGGGGGATACGCAGTATTTT.

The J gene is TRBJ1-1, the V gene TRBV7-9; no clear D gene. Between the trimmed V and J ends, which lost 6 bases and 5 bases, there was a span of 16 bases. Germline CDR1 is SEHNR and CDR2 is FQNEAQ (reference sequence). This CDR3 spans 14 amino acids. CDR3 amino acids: CASRNSNLRTEAFF. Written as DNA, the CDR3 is TGTGCCAGCAGAAATTCAAACCTGAGGACTGAAGCTTTCTTT.

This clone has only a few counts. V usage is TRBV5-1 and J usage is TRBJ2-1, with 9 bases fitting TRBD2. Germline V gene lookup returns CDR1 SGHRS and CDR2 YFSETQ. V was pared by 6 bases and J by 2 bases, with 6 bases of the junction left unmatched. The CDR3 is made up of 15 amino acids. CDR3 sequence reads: CASIAGGGTYNEQFF. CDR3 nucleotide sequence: TGCGCCAGCATCGCGGGAGGGGGTACCTACAATGAGCAGTTCTTC.

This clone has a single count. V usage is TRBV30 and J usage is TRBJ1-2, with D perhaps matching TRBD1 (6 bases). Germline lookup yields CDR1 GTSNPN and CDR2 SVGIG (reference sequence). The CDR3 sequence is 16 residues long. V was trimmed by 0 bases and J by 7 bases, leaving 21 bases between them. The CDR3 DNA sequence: TGTGCCTGGAGTGTAAGGGTCCCCGGACAGTCCCCTGGCTACACCTTC. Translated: CAWSVRVPGQSPGYTF. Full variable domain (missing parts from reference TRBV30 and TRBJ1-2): SQTIHQWPATLVQPVGSPLSLECTVEGTSNPNLYWYRQAAGRGLQLLFYSVGIGQISSEVPQNLSASRPQDRQFILSSKKLLLSDSGFYLCAWSVRVPGQSPGYTFGSGTRLTVV.

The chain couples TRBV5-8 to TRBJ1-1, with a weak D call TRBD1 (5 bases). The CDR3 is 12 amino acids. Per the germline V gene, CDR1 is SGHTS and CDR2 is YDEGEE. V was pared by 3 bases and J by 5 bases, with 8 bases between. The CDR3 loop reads CASSWGGTEAFF. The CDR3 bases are TGTGCCAGCAGCTGGGGGGGGACTGAAGCTTTCTTT.

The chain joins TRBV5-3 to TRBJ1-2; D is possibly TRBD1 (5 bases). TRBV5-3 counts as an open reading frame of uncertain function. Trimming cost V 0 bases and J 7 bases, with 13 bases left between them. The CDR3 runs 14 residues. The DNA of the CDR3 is TGTGCCAGAAGCTTGGCCACAGGTTTATGTGGCTACACCTTC. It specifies CARSLATGLCGYTF.

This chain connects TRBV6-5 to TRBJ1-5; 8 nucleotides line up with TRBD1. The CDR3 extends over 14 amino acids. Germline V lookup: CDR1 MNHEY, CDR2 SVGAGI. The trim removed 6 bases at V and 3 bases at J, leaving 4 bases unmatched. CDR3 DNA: TGTGCCAGCAGGTGGACAGGGAACAATCAGCCCCAGCATTTT. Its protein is CASRWTGNNQPQHF.

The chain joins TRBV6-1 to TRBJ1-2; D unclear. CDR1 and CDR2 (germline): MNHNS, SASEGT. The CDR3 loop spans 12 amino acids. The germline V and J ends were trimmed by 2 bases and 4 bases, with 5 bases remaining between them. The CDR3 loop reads CASSEWPYGYTF. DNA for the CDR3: TGTGCCAGCAGTGAATGGCCCTATGGCTACACCTTC.

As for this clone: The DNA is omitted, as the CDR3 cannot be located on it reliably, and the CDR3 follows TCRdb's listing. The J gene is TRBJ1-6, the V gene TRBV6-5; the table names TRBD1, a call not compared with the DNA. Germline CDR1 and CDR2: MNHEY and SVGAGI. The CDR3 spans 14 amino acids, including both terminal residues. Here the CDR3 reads CASSSSTGGSPLHF.

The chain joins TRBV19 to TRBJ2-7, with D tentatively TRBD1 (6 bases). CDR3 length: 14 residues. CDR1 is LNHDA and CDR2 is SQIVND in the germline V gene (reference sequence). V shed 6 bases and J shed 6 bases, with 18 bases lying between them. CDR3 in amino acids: CASREQGAAGEQYF. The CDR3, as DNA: TGTGCCAGTAGGGAACAGGGAGCGGCTGGCGAGCAGTACTTC.

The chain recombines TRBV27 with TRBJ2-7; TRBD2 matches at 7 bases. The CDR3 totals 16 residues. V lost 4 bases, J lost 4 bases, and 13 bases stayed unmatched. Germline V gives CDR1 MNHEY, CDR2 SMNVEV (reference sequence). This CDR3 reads CASSSNARTGGYEQYF. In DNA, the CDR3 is TGTGCCAGCAGTTCCAACGCCAGGACGGGGGGATACGAGCAGTACTTC.